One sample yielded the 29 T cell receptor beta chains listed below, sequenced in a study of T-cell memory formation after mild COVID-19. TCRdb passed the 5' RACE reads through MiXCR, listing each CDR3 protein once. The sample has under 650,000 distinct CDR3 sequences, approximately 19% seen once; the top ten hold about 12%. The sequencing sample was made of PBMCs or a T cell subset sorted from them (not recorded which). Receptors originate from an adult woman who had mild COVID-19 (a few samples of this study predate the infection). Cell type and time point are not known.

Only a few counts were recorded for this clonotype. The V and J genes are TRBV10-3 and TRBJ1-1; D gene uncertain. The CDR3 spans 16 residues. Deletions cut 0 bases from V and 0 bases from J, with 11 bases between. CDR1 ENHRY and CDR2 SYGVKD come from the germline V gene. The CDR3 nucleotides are TGTGCCATCAGTGAGTCATTGGGGAGCATGAACACTGAAGCTTTCTTT. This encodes CAISESLGSMNTEAFF.

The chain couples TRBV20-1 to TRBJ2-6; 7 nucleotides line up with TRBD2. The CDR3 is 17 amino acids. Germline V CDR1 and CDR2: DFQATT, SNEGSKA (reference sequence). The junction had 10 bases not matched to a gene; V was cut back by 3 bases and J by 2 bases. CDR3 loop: CSASRAGYITGANVLTF. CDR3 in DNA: TGCAGTGCTAGCCGAGCGGGATATATTACTGGGGCCAACGTCCTGACTTTC.

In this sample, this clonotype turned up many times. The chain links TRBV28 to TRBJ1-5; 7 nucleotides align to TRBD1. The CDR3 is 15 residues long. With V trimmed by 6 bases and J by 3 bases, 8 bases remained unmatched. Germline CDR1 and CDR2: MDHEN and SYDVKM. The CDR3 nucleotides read TGTGCCAGCAGCTTCCGGGACAGACTCAATCAGCCCCAGCATTTT. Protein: CASSFRDRLNQPQHF.

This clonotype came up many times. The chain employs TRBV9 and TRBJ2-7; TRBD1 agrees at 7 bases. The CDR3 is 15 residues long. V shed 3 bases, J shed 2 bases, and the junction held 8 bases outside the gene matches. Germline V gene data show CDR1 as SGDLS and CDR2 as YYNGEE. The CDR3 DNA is TGTGCCAGCAGCGCCTGGGAACAGGGGACCTACGAGCAGTACTTC. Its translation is CASSAWEQGTYEQYF.

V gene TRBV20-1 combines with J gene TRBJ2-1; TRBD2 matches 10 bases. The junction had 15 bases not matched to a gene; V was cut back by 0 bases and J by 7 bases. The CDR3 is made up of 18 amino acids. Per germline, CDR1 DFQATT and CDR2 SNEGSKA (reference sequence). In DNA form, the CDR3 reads TGCAGTGCTAGAGATAATCCAGCGGGGGGGCCAGCCGGAAATGAGCAGTTCTTC. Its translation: CSARDNPAGGPAGNEQFF.

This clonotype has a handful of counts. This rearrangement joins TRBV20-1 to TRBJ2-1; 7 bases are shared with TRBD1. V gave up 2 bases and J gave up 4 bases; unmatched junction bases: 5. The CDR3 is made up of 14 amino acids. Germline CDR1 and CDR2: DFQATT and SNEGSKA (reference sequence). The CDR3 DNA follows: TGCAGTGCTAGATCCGGGACAGATTACAATGAGCAGTTCTTC. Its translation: CSARSGTDYNEQFF.

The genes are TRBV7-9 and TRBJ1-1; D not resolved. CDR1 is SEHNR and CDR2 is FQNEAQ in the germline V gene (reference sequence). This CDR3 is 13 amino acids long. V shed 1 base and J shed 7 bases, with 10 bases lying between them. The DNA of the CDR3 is TGTGCCAGCAGCTTAGGGCCGGATAATGAAGCTTTCTTT. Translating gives CASSLGPDNEAFF.

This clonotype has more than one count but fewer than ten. This chain's CDR3 is CASSSPGQGSDTQYF. Here the CDR3 DNA reads TGTGCCAGCAGCAGCCCGGGACAGGGTTCAGATACGCAGTATTTT. V gene TRBV6-5 combines with J gene TRBJ2-3; 9 positions match TRBD1. The CDR3 spans 15 residues. CDR1 is MNHEY, CDR2 SVGAGI, per germline. The V and J ends lost 6 bases and 4 bases, in that order; junction bases with no gene match: 8.

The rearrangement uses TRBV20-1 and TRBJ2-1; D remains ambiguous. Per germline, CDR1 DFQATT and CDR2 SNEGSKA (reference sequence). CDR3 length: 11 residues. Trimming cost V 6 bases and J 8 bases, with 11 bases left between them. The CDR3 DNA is TGCAGTGCCCCGGGCATCTATGAGCAGTTCTTC. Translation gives CSAPGIYEQFF.

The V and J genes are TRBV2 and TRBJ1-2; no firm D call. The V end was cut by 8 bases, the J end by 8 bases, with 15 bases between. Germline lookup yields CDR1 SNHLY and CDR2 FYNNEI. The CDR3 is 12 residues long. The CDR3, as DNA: TGTGCCAGCGTTCGAACGGGGTGGGGCTACACCTTC. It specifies CASVRTGWGYTF.

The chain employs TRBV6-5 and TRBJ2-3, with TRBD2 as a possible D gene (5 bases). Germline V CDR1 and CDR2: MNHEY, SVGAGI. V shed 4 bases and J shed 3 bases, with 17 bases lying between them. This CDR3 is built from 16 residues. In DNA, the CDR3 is TGTGCCAGCAGTTCTCGGACTGGCGCCGGGACAGATACGCAGTATTTT. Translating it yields CASSSRTGAGTDTQYF.

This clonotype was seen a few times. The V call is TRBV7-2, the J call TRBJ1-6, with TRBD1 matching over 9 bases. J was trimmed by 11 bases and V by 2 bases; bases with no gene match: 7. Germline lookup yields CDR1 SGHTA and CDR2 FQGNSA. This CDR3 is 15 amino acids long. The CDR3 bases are TGTGCCAGCAGCTTACCGGGACAGGGTATTACACCCCTCCACTTT. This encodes CASSLPGQGITPLHF.

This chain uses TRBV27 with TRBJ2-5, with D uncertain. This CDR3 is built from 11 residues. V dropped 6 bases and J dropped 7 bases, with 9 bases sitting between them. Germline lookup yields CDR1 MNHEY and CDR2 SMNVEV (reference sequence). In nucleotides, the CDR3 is TGTGCCAGCAGGACCGCTGGGACCCAGTACTTC. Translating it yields CASRTAGTQYF.

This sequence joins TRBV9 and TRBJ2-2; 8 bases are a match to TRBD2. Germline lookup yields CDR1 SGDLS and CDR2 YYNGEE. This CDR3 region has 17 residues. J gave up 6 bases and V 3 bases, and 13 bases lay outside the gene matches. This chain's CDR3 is CASSAVVLPGGPGELFF. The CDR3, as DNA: TGTGCCAGCAGCGCTGTAGTTCTCCCGGGGGGGCCCGGGGAGCTGTTTTTT.

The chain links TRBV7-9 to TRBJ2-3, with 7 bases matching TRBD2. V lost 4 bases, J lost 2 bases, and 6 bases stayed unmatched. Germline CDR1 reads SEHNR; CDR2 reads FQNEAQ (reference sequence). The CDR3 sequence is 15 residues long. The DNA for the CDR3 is TGTGCCAGCAGCTCCACTAGCGCAAACACAGATACGCAGTATTTT. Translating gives CASSSTSANTDTQYF.

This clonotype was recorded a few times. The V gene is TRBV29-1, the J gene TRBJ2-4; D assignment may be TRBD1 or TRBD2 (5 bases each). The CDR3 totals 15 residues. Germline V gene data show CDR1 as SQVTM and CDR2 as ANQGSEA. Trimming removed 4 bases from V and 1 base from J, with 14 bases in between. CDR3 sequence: CSVVWGSGAKNIQYF. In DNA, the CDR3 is TGCAGCGTTGTTTGGGGGTCCGGGGCCAAAAACATTCAGTACTTC.

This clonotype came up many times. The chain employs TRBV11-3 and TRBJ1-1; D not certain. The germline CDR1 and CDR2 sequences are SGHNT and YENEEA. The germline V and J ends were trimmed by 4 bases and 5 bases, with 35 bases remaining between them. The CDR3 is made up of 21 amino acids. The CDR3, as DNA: TGTGCCAGCAGCTCCCCGACCGGGTCCCAAGTTAGAAAACAAAGGTGGACTGAAGCTTTCTTT. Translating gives CASSSPTGSQVRKQRWTEAFF.

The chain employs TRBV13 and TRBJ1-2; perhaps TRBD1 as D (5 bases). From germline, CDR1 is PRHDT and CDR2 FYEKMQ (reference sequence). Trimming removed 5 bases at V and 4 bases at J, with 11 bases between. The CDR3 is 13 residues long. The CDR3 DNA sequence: TGTGCCAGCAGCCGCGGGGCGACCTATGGCTACACCTTC. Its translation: CASSRGATYGYTF. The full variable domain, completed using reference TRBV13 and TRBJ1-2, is AAGVIQSPRHLIKEKRETATLKCYPIPRHDTVYWYQQGPGQDPQFLISFYEKMQSDKGSIPDRFSAQQFSDYHSELNMSSLELGDSALYFCASSRGATYGYTFGSGTRLTVV.

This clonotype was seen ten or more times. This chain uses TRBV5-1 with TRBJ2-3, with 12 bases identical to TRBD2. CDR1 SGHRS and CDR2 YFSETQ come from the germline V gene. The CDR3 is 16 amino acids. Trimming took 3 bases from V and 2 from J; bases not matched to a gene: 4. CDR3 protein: CASSSGLAGSTDTQYF. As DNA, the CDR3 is TGCGCCAGCAGCTCCGGACTAGCGGGGTCCACAGATACGCAGTATTTT. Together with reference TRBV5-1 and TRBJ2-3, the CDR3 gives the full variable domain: KAGVTQTPRYLIKTRGQQVTLSCSPISGHRSVSWYQQTPGQGLQFLFEYFSETQRNKGNFPGRFSGRQFSNSRSEMNVSTLELGDSALYLCASSSGLAGSTDTQYFGPGTRLTVL.

The CDR3 nucleotides read TGTGCCACCAGTGATCACACCGGGACAGGGGGTTTTGAGCAGTTCTTC. This encodes CATSDHTGTGGFEQFF. This rearrangement joins TRBV24-1 to TRBJ2-1; 11 bases are a match to TRBD1. Germline V CDR1 and CDR2: KGHDR, SFDVKD. This CDR3 has 16 residues. V was clipped by 3 bases and J by 9 bases; unmatched bases: 9.

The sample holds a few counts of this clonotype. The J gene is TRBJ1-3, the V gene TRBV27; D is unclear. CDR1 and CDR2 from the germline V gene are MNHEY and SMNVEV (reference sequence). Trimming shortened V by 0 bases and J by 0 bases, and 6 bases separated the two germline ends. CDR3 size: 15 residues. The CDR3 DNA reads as TGTGCCAGCAGTTTATCGATTCTCTCTGGAAACACCATATATTTT. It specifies CASSLSILSGNTIYF.

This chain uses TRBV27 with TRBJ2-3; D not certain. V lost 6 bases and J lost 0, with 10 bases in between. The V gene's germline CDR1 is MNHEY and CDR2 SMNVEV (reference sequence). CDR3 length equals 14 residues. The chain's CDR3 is CASSRLSSTDTQYF. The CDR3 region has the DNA TGTGCCAGCAGCCGACTGTCTAGCACAGATACGCAGTATTTT.

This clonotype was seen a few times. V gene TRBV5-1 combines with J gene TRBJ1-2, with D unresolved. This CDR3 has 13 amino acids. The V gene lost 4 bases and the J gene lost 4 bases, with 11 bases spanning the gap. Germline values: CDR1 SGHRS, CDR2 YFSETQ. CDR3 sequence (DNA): TGCGCCAGCAGCGATGACCTGGGCTATGGCTACACCTTC. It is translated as CASSDDLGYGYTF.

The CDR3 reads CASSLVGGGSTEAFF. The DNA of the CDR3 is TGTGCCAGCAGCTTAGTTGGTGGGGGATCCACTGAAGCTTTCTTT. The chain couples TRBV11-3 to TRBJ1-1; D is perhaps TRBD1 (5 bases). This CDR3 contains 15 residues. Per germline, CDR1 SGHNT and CDR2 YENEEA. Trimming cost V 1 base and J 4 bases, with 13 bases left between them. The full variable domain, rest sourced from reference TRBV11-3 and TRBJ1-1, is EAGVVQSPRYKIIEKKQPVAFWCNPISGHNTLYWYLQNLGQGPELLIRYENEEAVDDSQLPKDRFSAERLKGVDSTLKIQPAELGDSAVYLCASSLVGGGSTEAFFGQGTRLTVV.

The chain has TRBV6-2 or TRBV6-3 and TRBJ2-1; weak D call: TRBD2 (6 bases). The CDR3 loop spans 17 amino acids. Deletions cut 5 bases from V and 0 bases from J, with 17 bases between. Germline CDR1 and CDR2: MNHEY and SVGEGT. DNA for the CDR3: TGTGCCAGCAGTCTTGGGGGAGCGGGTTTCTCCTACAATGAGCAGTTCTTC. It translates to CASSLGGAGFSYNEQFF.

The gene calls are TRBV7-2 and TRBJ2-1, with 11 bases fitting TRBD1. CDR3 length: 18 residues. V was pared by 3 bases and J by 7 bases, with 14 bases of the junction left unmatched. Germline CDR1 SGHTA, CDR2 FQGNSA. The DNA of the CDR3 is TGTGCCAGCAGCTTTAGAGCCCACCCCGGACAGGGGGCGAATGAGCAGTTCTTC. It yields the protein CASSFRAHPGQGANEQFF.

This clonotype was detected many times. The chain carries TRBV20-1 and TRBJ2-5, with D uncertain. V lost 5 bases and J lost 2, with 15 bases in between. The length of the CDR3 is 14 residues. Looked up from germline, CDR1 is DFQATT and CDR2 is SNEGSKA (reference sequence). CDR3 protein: CSAGKTAVQETQYF. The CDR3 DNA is TGCAGTGCTGGAAAAACTGCTGTGCAAGAGACCCAGTACTTC.

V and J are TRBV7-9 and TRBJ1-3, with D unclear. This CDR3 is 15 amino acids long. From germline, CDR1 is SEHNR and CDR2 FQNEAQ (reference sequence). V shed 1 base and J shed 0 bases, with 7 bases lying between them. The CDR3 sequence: CASSLVRVSGNTIYF. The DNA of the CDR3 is TGTGCCAGCAGCTTAGTCCGGGTCTCTGGAAACACCATATATTTT.

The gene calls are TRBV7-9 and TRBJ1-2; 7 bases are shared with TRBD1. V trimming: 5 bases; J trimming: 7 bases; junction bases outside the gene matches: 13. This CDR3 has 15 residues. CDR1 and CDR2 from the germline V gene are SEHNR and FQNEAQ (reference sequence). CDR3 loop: CASSPGQPEGGGYTF. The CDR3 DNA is TGTGCCAGCAGCCCGGGACAGCCCGAAGGAGGTGGCTACACCTTC.